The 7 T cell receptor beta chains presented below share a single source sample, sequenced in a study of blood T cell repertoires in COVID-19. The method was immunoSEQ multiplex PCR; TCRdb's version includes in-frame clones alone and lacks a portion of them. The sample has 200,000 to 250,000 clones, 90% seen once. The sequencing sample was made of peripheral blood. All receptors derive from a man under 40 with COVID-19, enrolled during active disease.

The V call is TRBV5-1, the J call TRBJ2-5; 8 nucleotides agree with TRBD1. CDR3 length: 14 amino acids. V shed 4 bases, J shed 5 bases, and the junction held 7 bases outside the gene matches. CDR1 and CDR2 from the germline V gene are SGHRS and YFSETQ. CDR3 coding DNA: TGCGCCAGCAGCCGCCGGACAGGGTTTGAGACCCAGTACTTC. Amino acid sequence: CASSRRTGFETQYF.

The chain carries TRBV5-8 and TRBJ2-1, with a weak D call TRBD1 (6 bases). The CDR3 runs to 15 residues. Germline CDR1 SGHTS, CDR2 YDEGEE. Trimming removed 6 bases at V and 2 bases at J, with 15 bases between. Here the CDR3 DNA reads TGTGCCAGCACCCTCCAGGGGATCCCCTACAATGAGCAGTTCTTC. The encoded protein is CASTLQGIPYNEQFF.

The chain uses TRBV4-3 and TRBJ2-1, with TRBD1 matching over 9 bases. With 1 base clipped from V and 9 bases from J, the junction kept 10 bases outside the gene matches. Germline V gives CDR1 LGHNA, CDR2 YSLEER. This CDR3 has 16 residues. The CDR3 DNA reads TGCGCCAGCAGCCAAGCCCAGGGGACAGGGTTCGGTGAGCAGTTCTTC. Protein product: CASSQAQGTGFGEQFF.

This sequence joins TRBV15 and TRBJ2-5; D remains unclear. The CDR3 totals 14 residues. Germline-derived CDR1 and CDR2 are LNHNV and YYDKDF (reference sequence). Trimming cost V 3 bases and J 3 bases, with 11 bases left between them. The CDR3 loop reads CATSSRHLEETQYF. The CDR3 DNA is TGTGCCACCAGCAGCCGACACCTCGAAGAGACCCAGTACTTC.

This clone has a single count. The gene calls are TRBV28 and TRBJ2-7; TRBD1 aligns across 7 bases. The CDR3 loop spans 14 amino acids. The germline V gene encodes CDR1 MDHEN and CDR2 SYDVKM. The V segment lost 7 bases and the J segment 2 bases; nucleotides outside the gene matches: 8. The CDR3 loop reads CASNRQGPTYEQYF. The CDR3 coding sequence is TGTGCCAGCAACAGACAGGGACCTACCTACGAGCAGTACTTC.

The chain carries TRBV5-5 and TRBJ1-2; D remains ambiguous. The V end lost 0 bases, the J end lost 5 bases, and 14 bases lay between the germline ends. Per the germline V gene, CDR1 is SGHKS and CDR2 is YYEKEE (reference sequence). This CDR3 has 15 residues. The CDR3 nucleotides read TGTGCCAGCAGCTTGGATCGCGGCAGCCCGTATGGCTACACCTTC. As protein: CASSLDRGSPYGYTF.

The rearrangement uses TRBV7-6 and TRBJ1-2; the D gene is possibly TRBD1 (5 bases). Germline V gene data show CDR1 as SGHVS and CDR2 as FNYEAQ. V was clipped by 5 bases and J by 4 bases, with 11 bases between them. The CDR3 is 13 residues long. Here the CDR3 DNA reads TGTGCCAGCAGCCCGGGGGGGGGCTATGGCTACACCTTC. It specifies CASSPGGGYGYTF.